These 9 T cell receptor beta chains were all obtained from the same sample, sequenced in a study of cytomegalovirus exposure and HLA in healthy donors. The PCR employed 60 Vbeta primers together with 13 Jbeta primers. Only in-frame clones appear in the TCRdb table, and some are missing; sequencing was by immunoSEQ multiplex PCR. Of about 160,000 clones listed, approximately 84% are singletons. The sequenced material came from PBMCs. Receptor source: a man aged 30-40 years in good health and CMV-seronegative.

The rearrangement uses TRBV6-1 and TRBJ2-5; 10 bases agree with TRBD2. CDR1 MNHNS and CDR2 SASEGT come from the germline V gene. V shed 1 base, J shed 2 bases, and the junction held 1 base outside the gene matches. The CDR3 runs to 15 residues. CDR3 sequence (DNA): TGTGCCAGCAGTGAAGAAGCGGGGGGGCAAGAGACCCAGTACTTC. Its translation is CASSEEAGGQETQYF.

V and J are TRBV21-1 and TRBJ2-7; the table's D call, TRBD1, was not checked against the DNA. TRBV21-1 is noted as a pseudogene. The CDR3 has 14 amino acids. The CDR3, as DNA: TGTGCCAGCAGCAAAACGGGACAGGGATCCCAGCAGTACTTC. This translates into CASSKTGQGSQQYF.

J is TRBJ2-6 and V is TRBV10-3; possible D gene TRBD2, 7 bases. The V gene lost 4 bases and the J gene lost 3 bases, with 16 bases spanning the gap. The germline gives CDR1 ENHRY, CDR2 SYGVKD. This CDR3 is built from 17 residues. The CDR3 spells CAISVGRGGIGANVLTF. For the CDR3, the DNA is TGTGCCATCAGTGTAGGCAGGGGAGGGATTGGGGCCAACGTCCTGACTTTC.

This clone appeared a few times. The genes are TRBV9 and TRBJ1-1; no firm D call. The CDR3 covers 15 residues. Trimming removed 0 bases at V and 3 bases at J, with 12 bases between. Germline V gene sequence: CDR1 SGDLS, CDR2 YYNGEE. CDR3 DNA: TGTGCCAGCAGCGTAGGCTCTTTGGGAGACACTGAAGCTTTCTTT. This translates into CASSVGSLGDTEAFF. The variable domain in full, with the rest retrieved from reference TRBV9 and TRBJ1-1, is DSGVTQTPKHLITATGQRVTLRCSPRSGDLSVYWYQQSLDQGLQFLIQYYNGEERAKGNILERFSAQQFPDLHSELNLSSLELGDSALYFCASSVGSLGDTEAFFGQGTRLTVV.

This chain connects TRBV14 to TRBJ1-5; D ambiguous. The V and J ends lost 2 bases and 5 bases respectively, with 22 bases between them. Germline V gene lookup returns CDR1 SGHDN and CDR2 FVKESK. This CDR3 spans 18 amino acids. The CDR3 DNA sequence: TGTGCCAGCAGCCAACCACCCGGGAGGTCCCTTGGTGATCAGCCCCAGCATTTT. Translating it yields CASSQPPGRSLGDQPQHF. Full variable domain (remainder filled in from reference TRBV14 and TRBJ1-5): EAGVTQFPSHSVIEKGQTVTLRCDPISGHDNLYWYRRVMGKEIKFLLHFVKESKQDESGMPNNRFLAERTGGTYSTLKVQPAELEDSGVYFCASSQPPGRSLGDQPQHFGDGTRLSIL.

This chain uses TRBV9 with TRBJ2-5; 8 bases are shared with TRBD2. The germline CDR1 and CDR2 sequences are SGDLS and YYNGEE. Germline trimming cut 4 bases from V and 3 bases from J; bases unmatched to any gene: 11. This CDR3 is 16 amino acids long. CDR3 sequence: CASSPLPGGGKETQYF. The DNA of the CDR3 is TGTGCCAGCAGCCCGTTGCCGGGCGGGGGGAAAGAGACCCAGTACTTC.

The V and J genes are TRBV28 and TRBJ2-5; TRBD2 aligns across 8 bases. Trimming removed 4 bases from V and 1 base from J; junction bases left unmatched: 17. The CDR3 has 19 residues. Germline-derived CDR1 and CDR2 are MDHEN and SYDVKM. CDR3 coding DNA: TGTGCCAGCAGTTCCCCGTTTATAGGAGCGGGGGAGCTCCAAGAGACCCAGTACTTC. Translated, it gives CASSSPFIGAGELQETQYF. The full variable domain, with the rest looked up from reference TRBV28 and TRBJ2-5, is DVKVTQSSRYLVKRTGEKVFLECVQDMDHENMFWYRQDPGLGLRLIYFSYDVKMKEKGDIPEGYSVSREKKERFSLILESASTNQTSMYLCASSSPFIGAGELQETQYFGPGTRLLVL.

V and J are TRBV11-2 and TRBJ2-3; D is unclear. Germline CDR1 is SGHAT and CDR2 is FQNNGV. The germline V and J ends were trimmed by 3 bases and 5 bases, with 15 bases remaining between them. CDR3 length equals 15 residues. The chain's CDR3 is CASSLAPGPGDTQYF. DNA of the CDR3: TGTGCCAGCAGCTTGGCCCCGGGTCCGGGAGATACGCAGTATTTT.

In this sample, this clone turned up once. J is TRBJ2-1 and V is TRBV4-3, with 7 bases lining up with TRBD2. Germline V gene lookup returns CDR1 LGHNA and CDR2 YSLEER. This CDR3 spans 16 amino acids. Germline trimming cut 2 bases from V and 8 bases from J; bases unmatched to any gene: 12. The CDR3 here is CASSQWAGTTLYEQFF. In DNA, the CDR3 is TGCGCCAGCAGCCAATGGGCTGGGACTACCCTCTATGAGCAGTTCTTC.